The source of this T cell receptor (beta chain) is a study of cytomegalovirus exposure and HLA in healthy donors. The germline V gene has CDR1 GTSNPN and CDR2 SVGIG (reference sequence). CDR3 length equals 15 residues. V was shortened by 1 base and J by 2 bases, with 12 bases between the two germline ends. The assay was immunoSEQ multiplex PCR, and TCRdb's table has in-frame clones only and misses some. This table holds 130,000 to 150,000 clones, roughly 90% found once. The specimen sequenced was PBMCs. The clonotype originates from a man between 18 and 35 years old in good health and CMV-seronegative. The chain couples TRBV30 to TRBJ1-3; the D gene is possibly TRBD1 (5 bases). Written as DNA, the CDR3 is TGTGCCTGGAGTGAGGGGAGGACGCCTGGAAACACCATATATTTT. This encodes CAWSEGRTPGNTIYF.